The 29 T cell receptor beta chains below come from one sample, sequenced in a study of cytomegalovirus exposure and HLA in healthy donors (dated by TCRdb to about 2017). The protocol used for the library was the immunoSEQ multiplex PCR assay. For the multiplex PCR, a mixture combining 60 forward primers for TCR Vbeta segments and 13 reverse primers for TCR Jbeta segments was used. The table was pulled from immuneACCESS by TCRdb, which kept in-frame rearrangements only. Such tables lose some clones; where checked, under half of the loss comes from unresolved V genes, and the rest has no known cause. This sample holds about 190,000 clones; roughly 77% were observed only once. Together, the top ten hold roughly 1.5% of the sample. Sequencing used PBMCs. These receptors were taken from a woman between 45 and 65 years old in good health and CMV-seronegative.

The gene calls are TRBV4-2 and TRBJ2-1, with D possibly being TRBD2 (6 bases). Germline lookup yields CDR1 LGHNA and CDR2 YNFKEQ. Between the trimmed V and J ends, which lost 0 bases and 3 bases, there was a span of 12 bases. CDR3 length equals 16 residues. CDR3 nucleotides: TGTGCCAGCAGCCAAGACCGGGAGACTTACTACAATGAGCAGTTCTTC. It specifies CASSQDRETYYNEQFF.

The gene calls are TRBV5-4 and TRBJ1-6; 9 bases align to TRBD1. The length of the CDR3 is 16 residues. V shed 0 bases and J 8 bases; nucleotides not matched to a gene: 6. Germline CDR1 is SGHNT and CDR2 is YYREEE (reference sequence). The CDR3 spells CASSLGSTGGDSPLHF. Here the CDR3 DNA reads TGTGCCAGCAGCTTGGGGTCGACAGGGGGGGATTCACCCCTCCACTTT.

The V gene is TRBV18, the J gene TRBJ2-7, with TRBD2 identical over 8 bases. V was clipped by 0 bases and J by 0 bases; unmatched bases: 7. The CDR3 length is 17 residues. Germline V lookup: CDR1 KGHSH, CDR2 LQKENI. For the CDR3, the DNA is TGTGCCAGCTCACCACCCTCTAGCGGGCGGAGCTCCTACGAGCAGTACTTC. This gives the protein CASSPPSSGRSSYEQYF. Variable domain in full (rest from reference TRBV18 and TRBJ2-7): NAGVMQNPRHLVRRRGQEARLRCSPMKGHSHVYWYRQLPEEGLKFMVYLQKENIIDESGMPKERFSAEFPKEGPSILRIQQVVRGDSAAYFCASSPPSSGRSSYEQYFGPGTRLTVT.

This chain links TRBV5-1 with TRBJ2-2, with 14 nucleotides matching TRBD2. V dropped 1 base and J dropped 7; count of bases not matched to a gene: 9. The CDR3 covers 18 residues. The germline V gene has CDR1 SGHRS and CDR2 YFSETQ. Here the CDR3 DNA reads TGCGCCAGCAGCTTGCCCGGGACTAGCGGGAGTTCGGTCGGGGAGCTGTTTTTT. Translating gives CASSLPGTSGSSVGELFF.

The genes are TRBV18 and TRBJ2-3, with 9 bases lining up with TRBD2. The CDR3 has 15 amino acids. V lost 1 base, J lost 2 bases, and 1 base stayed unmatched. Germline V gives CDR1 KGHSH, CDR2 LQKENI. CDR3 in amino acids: CASSPQRGATDTQYF. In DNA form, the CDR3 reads TGTGCCAGCTCACCACAGCGGGGGGCCACAGATACGCAGTATTTT.

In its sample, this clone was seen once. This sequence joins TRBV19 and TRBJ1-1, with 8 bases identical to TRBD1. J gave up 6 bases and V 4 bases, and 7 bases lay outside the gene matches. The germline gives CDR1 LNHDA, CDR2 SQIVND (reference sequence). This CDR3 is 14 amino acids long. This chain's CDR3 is CASSTELQGAEAFF. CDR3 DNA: TGTGCCAGTAGTACTGAATTACAGGGGGCTGAAGCTTTCTTT.

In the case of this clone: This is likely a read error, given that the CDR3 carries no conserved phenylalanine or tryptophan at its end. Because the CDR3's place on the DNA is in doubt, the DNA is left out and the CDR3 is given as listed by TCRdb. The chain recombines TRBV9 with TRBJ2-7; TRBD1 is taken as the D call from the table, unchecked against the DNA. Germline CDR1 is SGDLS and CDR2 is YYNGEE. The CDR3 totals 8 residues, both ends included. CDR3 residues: CASSETPR.

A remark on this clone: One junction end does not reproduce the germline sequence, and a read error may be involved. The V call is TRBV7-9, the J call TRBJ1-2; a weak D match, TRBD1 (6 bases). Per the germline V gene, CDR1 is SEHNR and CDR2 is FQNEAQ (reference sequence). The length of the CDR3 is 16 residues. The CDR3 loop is CSSSHPREGVGNGYTF. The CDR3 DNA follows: TGTTCCAGCAGCCATCCCAGGGAGGGGGTCGGTAATGGCTACACCTTC.

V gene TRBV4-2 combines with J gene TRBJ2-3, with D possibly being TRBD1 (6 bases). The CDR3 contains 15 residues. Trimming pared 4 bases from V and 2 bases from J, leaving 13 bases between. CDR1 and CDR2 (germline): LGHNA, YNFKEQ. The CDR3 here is CASSPRQGSTDTQYF. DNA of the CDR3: TGTGCCAGCAGCCCTCGGCAGGGGTCCACAGATACGCAGTATTTT.

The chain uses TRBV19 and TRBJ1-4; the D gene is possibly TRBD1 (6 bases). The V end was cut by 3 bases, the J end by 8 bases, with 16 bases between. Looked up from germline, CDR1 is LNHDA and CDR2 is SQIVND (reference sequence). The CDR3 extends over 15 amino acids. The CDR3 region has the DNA TGTGCCAGTAGTATCTGGTCAGGGGTCGAAGAAAAACTGTTTTTT. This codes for CASSIWSGVEEKLFF.

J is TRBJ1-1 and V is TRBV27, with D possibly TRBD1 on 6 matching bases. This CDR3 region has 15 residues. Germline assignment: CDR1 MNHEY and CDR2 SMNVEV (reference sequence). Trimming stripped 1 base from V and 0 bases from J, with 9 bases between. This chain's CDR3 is CASSLLAGVNTEAFF. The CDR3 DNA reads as TGTGCCAGCAGTTTATTAGCAGGGGTGAACACTGAAGCTTTCTTT.

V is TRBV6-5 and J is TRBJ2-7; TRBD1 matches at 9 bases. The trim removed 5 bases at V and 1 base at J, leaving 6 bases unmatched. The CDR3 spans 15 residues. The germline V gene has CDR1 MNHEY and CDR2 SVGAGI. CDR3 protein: CASSIAGTGSYEQYF. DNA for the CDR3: TGTGCCAGCAGTATCGCCGGGACAGGGTCCTACGAGCAGTACTTC.

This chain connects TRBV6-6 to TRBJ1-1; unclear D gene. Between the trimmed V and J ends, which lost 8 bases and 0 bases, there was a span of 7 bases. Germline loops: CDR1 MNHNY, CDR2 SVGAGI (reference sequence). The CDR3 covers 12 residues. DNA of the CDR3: TGTGCCAGCGACGGGATGAACACTGAAGCTTTCTTT. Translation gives CASDGMNTEAFF.

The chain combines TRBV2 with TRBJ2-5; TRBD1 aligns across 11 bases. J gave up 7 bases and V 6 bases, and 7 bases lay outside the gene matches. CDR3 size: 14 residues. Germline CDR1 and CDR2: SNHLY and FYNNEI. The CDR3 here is CASSRDRGAWTQYF. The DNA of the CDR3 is TGTGCCAGCAGCCGGGACAGGGGGGCTTGGACCCAGTACTTC.

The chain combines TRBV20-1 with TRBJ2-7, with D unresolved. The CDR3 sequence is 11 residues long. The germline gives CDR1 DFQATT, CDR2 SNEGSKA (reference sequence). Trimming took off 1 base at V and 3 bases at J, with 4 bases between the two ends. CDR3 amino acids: CSARVLYEQYF. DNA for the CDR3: TGCAGTGCTAGAGTTCTCTACGAGCAGTACTTC.

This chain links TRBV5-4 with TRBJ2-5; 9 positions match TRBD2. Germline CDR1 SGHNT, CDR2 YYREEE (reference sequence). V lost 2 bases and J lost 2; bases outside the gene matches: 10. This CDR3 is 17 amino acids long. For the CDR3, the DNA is TGTGCCAGCAGCTTCCCCGCAACGGGACTAGCACAAGAGACCCAGTACTTC. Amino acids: CASSFPATGLAQETQYF.

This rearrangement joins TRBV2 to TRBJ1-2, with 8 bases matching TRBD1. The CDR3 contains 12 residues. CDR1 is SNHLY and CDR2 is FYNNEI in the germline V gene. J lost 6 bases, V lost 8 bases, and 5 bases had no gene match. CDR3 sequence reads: CASEDRGNGYTF. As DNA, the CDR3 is TGTGCCAGCGAAGACAGGGGAAATGGCTACACCTTC. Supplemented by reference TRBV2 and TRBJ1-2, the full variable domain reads EPEVTQTPSHQVTQMGQEVILRCVPISNHLYFYWYRQILGQKVEFLVSFYNNEISEKSEIFDDQFSVERPDGSNFTLKIRSTKLEDSAMYFCASEDRGNGYTFGSGTRLTVV.

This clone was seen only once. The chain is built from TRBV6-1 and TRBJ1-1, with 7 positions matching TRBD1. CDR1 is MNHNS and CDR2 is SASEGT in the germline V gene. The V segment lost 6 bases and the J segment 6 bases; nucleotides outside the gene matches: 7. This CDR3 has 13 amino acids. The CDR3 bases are TGTGCCAGCAGACGACAGGGTTTCTCTGAAGCTTTCTTT. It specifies CASRRQGFSEAFF.

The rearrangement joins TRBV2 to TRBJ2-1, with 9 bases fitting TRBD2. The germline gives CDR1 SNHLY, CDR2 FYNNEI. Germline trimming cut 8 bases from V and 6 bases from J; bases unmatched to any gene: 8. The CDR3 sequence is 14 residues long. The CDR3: CASGGTSPFNEQFF. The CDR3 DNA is TGTGCCAGCGGGGGGACTAGCCCCTTCAATGAGCAGTTCTTC. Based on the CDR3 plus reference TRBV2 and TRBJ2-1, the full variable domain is EPEVTQTPSHQVTQMGQEVILRCVPISNHLYFYWYRQILGQKVEFLVSFYNNEISEKSEIFDDQFSVERPDGSNFTLKIRSTKLEDSAMYFCASGGTSPFNEQFFGPGTRLTVL.

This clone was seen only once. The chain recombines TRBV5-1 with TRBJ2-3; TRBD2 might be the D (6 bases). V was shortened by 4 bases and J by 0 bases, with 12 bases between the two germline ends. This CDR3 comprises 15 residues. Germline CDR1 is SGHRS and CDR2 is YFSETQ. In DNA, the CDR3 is TGCGCCAGCAGCCACAAGACTAGGAGCACAGATACGCAGTATTTT. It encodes CASSHKTRSTDTQYF.

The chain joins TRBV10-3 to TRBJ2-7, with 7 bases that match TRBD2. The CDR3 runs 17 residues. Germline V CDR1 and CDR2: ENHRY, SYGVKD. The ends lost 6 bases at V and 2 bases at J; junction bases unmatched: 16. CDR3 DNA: TGTGCCATCAGGGGGGGGTATCGGACTAGAAAACCCTACGAGCAGTACTTC. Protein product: CAIRGGYRTRKPYEQYF.

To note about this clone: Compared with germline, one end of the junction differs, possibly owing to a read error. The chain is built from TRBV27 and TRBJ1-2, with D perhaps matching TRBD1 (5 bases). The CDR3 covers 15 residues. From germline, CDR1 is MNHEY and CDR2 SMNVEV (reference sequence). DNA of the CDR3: TGTGCCAGCAGTTACACGTCAACAGGCCTCTATAGCTACACCTTC. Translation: CASSYTSTGLYSYTF.

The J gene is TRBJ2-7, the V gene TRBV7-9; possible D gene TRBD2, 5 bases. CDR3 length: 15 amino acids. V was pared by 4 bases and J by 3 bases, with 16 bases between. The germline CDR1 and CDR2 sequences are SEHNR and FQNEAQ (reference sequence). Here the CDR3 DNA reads TGTGCCAGCAGCTCCTCGAGGCGGGCATACTACGAGCAGTACTTC. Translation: CASSSSRRAYYEQYF.

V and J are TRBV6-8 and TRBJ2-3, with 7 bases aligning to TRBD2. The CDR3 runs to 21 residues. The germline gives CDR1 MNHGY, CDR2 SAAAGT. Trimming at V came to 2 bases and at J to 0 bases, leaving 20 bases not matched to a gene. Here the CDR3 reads CASSYPSRDGYGRFSTDTQYF. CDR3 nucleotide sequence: TGTGCCAGCAGTTACCCGTCCCGGGACGGTTACGGGAGGTTTAGCACAGATACGCAGTATTTT.

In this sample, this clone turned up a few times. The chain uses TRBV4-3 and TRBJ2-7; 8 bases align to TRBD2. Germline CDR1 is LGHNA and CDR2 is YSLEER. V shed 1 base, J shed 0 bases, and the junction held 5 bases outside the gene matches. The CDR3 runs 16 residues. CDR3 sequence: CASSQAPGGISYEQYF. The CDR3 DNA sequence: TGCGCCAGCAGCCAAGCGCCGGGAGGGATCTCCTACGAGCAGTACTTC.

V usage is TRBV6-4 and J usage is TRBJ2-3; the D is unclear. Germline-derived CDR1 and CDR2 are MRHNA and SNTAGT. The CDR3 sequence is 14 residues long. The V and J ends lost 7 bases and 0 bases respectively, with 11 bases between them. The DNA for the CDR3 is TGTGCCAGCAAACCAGATCCTAGCACAGATACGCAGTATTTT. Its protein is CASKPDPSTDTQYF.

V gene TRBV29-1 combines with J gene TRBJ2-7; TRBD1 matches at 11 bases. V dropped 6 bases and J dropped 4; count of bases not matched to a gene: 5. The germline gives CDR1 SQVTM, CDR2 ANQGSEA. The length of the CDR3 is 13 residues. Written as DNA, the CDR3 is TGCAGCGTGGAGGGACAGGGGGGATACGAGCAGTACTTC. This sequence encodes CSVEGQGGYEQYF.

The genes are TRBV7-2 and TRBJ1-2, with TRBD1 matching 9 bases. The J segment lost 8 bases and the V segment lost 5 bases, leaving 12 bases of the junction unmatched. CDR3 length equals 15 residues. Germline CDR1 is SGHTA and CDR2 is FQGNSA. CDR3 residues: CASSQRGDRVEGYTF. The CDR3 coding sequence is TGTGCCAGCAGCCAAAGGGGGGACAGGGTGGAGGGCTACACCTTC.

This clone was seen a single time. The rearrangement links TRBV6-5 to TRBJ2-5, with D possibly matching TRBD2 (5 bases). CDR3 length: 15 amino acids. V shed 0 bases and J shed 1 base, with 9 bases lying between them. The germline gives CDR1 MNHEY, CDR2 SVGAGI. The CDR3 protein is CASSYSRASQETQYF. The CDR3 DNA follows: TGTGCCAGCAGTTACTCGAGGGCCTCCCAAGAGACCCAGTACTTC.